The count of the clone carrying this T cell receptor (beta chain) is one. The antigen is undetermined. The conserved phenylalanine or tryptophan is not found at the CDR3 terminus, so this likely reflects a read error. TCRbeta libraries were built with three rounds of nested PCR, modified from ARM-PCR. TCRdb re-analysed the multiplex PCR reads in MiXCR, keeping a single row per CDR3 protein. The sample has 200,000 or so distinct CDR3 sequences, 60% to 75% seen once. No cell sorting was done before RNA was extracted from the tissue. Newly diagnosed lung cancer patients had thoracic surgery in China, August–November 2014, without prior chemotherapy. This sample was included in a study of tumor and adjacent non-tumor tissue in lung cancer. Study-level points and caveats: Shorter survival was associated with higher TCR diversity in tumors. TCR diversity was significantly greater in tumor than normal lung tissue. Tumor repertoires had a smaller top 100 clone share than normal lung.

In germline, CDR1 is KGHDR, CDR2 SFDVKD. The length of the CDR3 is 15 residues. V was trimmed by 0 bases and J by 1 base, leaving 7 bases between them. The clonotype comes from a man between 60 and 70 years old with non-small cell lung cancer. This chain joins TRBV24-1 and TRBJ2-3; a weak D match, TRBD1 (5 bases). Specimen: lung tumor tissue. The CDR3 protein is CATSDLFRGTDTQYI. The CDR3, as DNA: TGTGCCACCAGTGATTTGTTCAGGGGCACAGATACGCAGTATATT.